Presented here are 11 T cell receptor beta chains from one specimen sequenced in a study of breast tumors, draining lymph nodes, adjacent tissues. TCRdb processed the multiplex PCR reads anew with MiXCR; each CDR3 protein has one entry. The table shows 250,000 or so distinct CDR3 sequences, with 30% to 35% occurring only once. Axillary draining lymph nodes of breast cancer patients supplied the node samples. What was sequenced was axillary lymph node tissue. The receptors shown here come from a female donor with breast cancer. Some clones in this sample may be carry-over from other donors' samples.

As regards this clonotype: A read error may explain this, as a much larger clone is one base away. The J gene is TRBJ2-7, the V gene TRBV20-1; 9 positions agree with TRBD2. Germline V gene sequence: CDR1 DFQATT, CDR2 SNEGSKA (reference sequence). CDR3 length: 14 amino acids. The V and J ends lost 6 bases and 6 bases, in that order; junction bases with no gene match: 12. The CDR3 loop reads CSASIAGERSEQYF. CDR3 sequence (DNA): TGCAGTGCAAGCATAGCGGGAGAAAGATCCGAGCAGTACTTC.

This clonotype came up many times. CDR3 coding DNA: TGTGCCAGCAATTGTCGACTAGCGGAAGAGACCCAGTACTTC. Translated: CASNCRLAEETQYF. The chain combines TRBV6-4 with TRBJ2-5; 9 bases agree with TRBD2. Germline V gene data show CDR1 as MRHNA and CDR2 as SNTAGT. The CDR3 loop spans 14 amino acids. The V segment lost 7 bases and the J segment 3 bases; nucleotides outside the gene matches: 6.

V gene TRBV24-1 combines with J gene TRBJ2-3, with 7 bases fitting TRBD2. J gave up 6 bases and V 5 bases, and 7 bases lay outside the gene matches. Germline V gives CDR1 KGHDR, CDR2 SFDVKD. The CDR3 contains 14 residues. CDR3 DNA: TGTGCCACCAGTGGGGCGGGAGTGATGGATACGCAGTATTTT. Its protein is CATSGAGVMDTQYF.

On this clonotype: A read error may account for a junction end that differs from germline. V and J are TRBV29-1 and TRBJ1-5; no firm D call. The CDR3 is 13 amino acids. Germline V gene data show CDR1 as SQVTM and CDR2 as ANQGSEA. The DNA for the CDR3 is TGCAGCGTGCTCGAGGATAGCAATCAGCACCAGCATTTT. Protein sequence: CSVLEDSNQHQHF.

This clonotype has a single count. This may stem from a read error, because a much larger clone lies one nucleotide away. V and J are TRBV7-2 and TRBJ2-2; D is perhaps TRBD1 (7 bases). Germline V gene lookup returns CDR1 SGHTA and CDR2 FQGNSA. This CDR3 has 13 residues. For the CDR3, the DNA is TGTGCCAGCAGGGGACAGTGGACCGGGGGGCTGTTTTTT. Its protein is CASRGQWTGGLFF. The entire variable domain, with the rest obtained from reference TRBV7-2 and TRBJ2-2, is as follows: GAGVSQSPSNKVTEKGKDVELRCDPISGHTALYWYRQSLGQGLEFLIYFQGNSAPDKSGLPSDRFSAERTGGSVSTLTIQRTQQEDSAVYLCASRGQWTGGLFFGEGSRLTVL.

At least ten counts were recorded for this clonotype. For the CDR3, the DNA is TGCGCCAGCAGCCAATCACCGGGACAGGGGGCGGACGAGCAGTACTTC. This codes for CASSQSPGQGADEQYF. The chain joins TRBV4-1 to TRBJ2-7; TRBD1 agrees at 12 bases. Looked up from germline, CDR1 is MGHRA and CDR2 is YSYEKL. The CDR3 spans 16 residues. Trimming cost V 2 bases and J 5 bases; bases outside gene matches: 7.

This clonotype was recorded many times. The chain is built from TRBV7-8 and TRBJ1-6, with D uncertain. The CDR3 totals 15 residues. Looked up from germline, CDR1 is SGHVS and CDR2 is FQNEAQ. V was trimmed by 2 bases and J by 7 bases, leaving 12 bases between them. CDR3: CASSLLPFSNSPLHF. In DNA form, the CDR3 reads TGTGCCAGCAGCTTACTCCCATTTAGCAATTCACCCCTCCACTTT.

A remark on this clonotype: Its ends do not fully match the called genes, so a read error is possible. This rearrangement joins TRBV5-1 to TRBJ1-4; D is undetermined. The CDR3 is made up of 14 amino acids. The germline CDR1 and CDR2 sequences are SGHRS and YFSETQ. Here the CDR3 DNA reads TGCGCCAGCAGCCTAACATTGGCCCCTGAAGAACTGTTTTTT. It encodes CASSLTLAPEELFF.

This clonotype appeared once. With a much larger clone just one base away, this may be a read error. The chain joins TRBV20-1 to TRBJ2-1; 8 nucleotides align to TRBD1. Germline V CDR1 and CDR2: DFQATT, SNEGSKA (reference sequence). The CDR3 length is 18 residues. This chain's CDR3 is CSATGQGPHFSSYNEQSF. Written as DNA, the CDR3 is TGCAGTGCTACAGGACAGGGCCCTCACTTCAGCTCCTACAATGAGCAGTCCTTC.

This clonotype was seen at least ten times. The J gene is TRBJ2-7, the V gene TRBV10-3; TRBD1 is a possible D gene (7 bases). This CDR3 has 14 residues. Germline V gene lookup returns CDR1 ENHRY and CDR2 SYGVKD. Trimming removed 5 bases at V and 2 bases at J, with 13 bases between. As DNA, the CDR3 is TGTGCCATCAGTCTTACAGGGGAGGCCTACGAGCAGTACTTC. It codes for CAISLTGEAYEQYF.

With regard to this clonotype: Possible read error: a much larger clone is one base away. The V call is TRBV9, the J call TRBJ2-2, with D perhaps matching TRBD2 (6 bases). The CDR3 consists of 17 residues. Germline CDR1 and CDR2: SGDLS and YYNGEE. The DNA for the CDR3 is TGTACCAGCAGCGTAGTAAGCGGGTCCGCGAACACCGGGGAGCTGTTTTTT. It translates to CTSSVVSGSANTGELFF.